This is a list of T cell receptor beta chains from one sample in a study of blood T cell repertoires in COVID-19. TCRdb's copy holds only in-frame clones and misses some; the assay was immunoSEQ multiplex PCR. Here the sample spans around 97,000 clones, 80% to 90% being singletons. Sequenced: peripheral blood. Receptors were obtained from a human donor in a cohort sampled during active COVID-19. Each CDR3 is given with its conserved first and last residue. D genes are given only for firm matches. Only part of the rows carry a size: once, few, many, or a class if the clone is expanded.

V: TRBV14
size: .
J: TRBJ1-2
D: TRBD1
DNA: TGTGCCAGCAGCCAACAGACAGGGTATGGCTACACCTTC
CDR3: CASSQQTGYGYTF

V: TRBV5-1
size: .
J: TRBJ1-2
D: .
DNA: TGCGCCAGCAGCTTGGGACCGGACAGAGGCTACACCTTC
CDR3: CASSLGPDRGYTF

V: TRBV6-6
size: .
J: TRBJ2-3
D: .
DNA: TGTGCCAGCAGTTACTTTCTAGCGAGTAGCACAGATACGCAGTATTTT
CDR3: CASSYFLASSTDTQYF

V: TRBV2
size: .
J: TRBJ1-5
D: .
DNA: TGTGCCAGCAGTGAAAGATCCGGTAGCAATCAGCCCCAGCATTTT
CDR3: CASSERSGSNQPQHF

V: TRBV2
size: .
J: TRBJ1-2
D: TRBD1
DNA: TGTGCCAGCAATCCCTCGACAGGGCAATTGGATGGCTACACCTTC
CDR3: CASNPSTGQLDGYTF

V: TRBV6-5
size: .
J: TRBJ2-7
D: TRBD1
DNA: TGTGCCAGCCAGTACCGGGACAGGTCCTACGAGCAGTACTTC
CDR3: CASQYRDRSYEQYF

V: TRBV7-9
size: .
J: TRBJ2-3
D: TRBD2
DNA: TGTGCCAGCAGCTTAGGGACTAGCGGGAGGGCAGATACGCAGTATTTT
CDR3: CASSLGTSGRADTQYF

V: TRBV18
size: few
J: TRBJ1-6
D: TRBD1
DNA: TGTGCCAGCTCACCCGGGACAGGGGGAAACTCACCCCTCCACTTT
CDR3: CASSPGTGGNSPLHF

V: TRBV10-3
size: .
J: TRBJ2-7
D: TRBD2
DNA: TGTGCCATCAGAGGCCGGACAGCGGGGGGCCCTGAGATCTCCTACGAGCAGTACTTC
CDR3: CAIRGRTAGGPEISYEQYF

V: TRBV7-2
size: .
J: TRBJ2-3
D: TRBD2
DNA: TGTGCCAGCAGCAAGACTAGCGGCACTAGCACAGATACGCAGTATTTT
CDR3: CASSKTSGTSTDTQYF

V: TRBV29-1
size: .
J: TRBJ2-7
D: .
DNA: TGCAGCGTTGAGCTCAGGAACTCCTACGAGCAGTACTTC
CDR3: CSVELRNSYEQYF

V: TRBV10-3
size: .
J: TRBJ2-2
D: TRBD1
DNA: TGTGCCATCAGCACCGGGACAGGGTCAAACACCGGGGAGCTGTTTTTT
CDR3: CAISTGTGSNTGELFF

V: TRBV5-1
size: .
J: TRBJ2-2
D: .
DNA: TGCGCCAGCAGCTTAGGGGGATCGGGCACCGGGGAGCTGTTTTTT
CDR3: CASSLGGSGTGELFF

V: TRBV5-6
size: .
J: TRBJ2-7
D: TRBD2
DNA: TGTGCCAGCAGCTTAAGCGGGATGACCTACGAGCAGTACTTC
CDR3: CASSLSGMTYEQYF

V: TRBV15
size: .
J: TRBJ2-7
D: TRBD2
DNA: TGTGCCACCAGCAGACCCCCCCCTGCGGGAGGGATATCCTACGAGCAGTACTTC
CDR3: CATSRPPPAGGISYEQYF

V: TRBV3-1/TRBV3-2
size: .
J: TRBJ1-4
D: TRBD1
DNA: TGTGCCAGCAGCCAACATCGACAGGGGGTACGACGATTTTTT
CDR3: CASSQHRQGVRRFF

V: TRBV3-1/TRBV3-2
size: once
J: TRBJ2-1
D: .
DNA: TGTGCCAGCAGCCAAATAGGGGGAGACGGGAATGAGCAGTTCTTC
CDR3: CASSQIGGDGNEQFF

V: TRBV7-6
size: .
J: TRBJ1-3
D: .
DNA: TGTGCCAGCAGTAGCAGGGAGGCACCCTTAGGAAACACCATATATTTT
CDR3: CASSSREAPLGNTIYF

V: TRBV2
size: .
J: TRBJ2-7
D: .
DNA: TGTGCCAGCAAGGGGCAAACCTACGAGCAGTACTTC
CDR3: CASKGQTYEQYF

V: TRBV11-2
size: .
J: TRBJ2-1
D: TRBD2
DNA: TGTGCCAGCAGCGAGAAGGTCGGGGGGGGCTCCTACAATGAGCAGTTCTTC
CDR3: CASSEKVGGGSYNEQFF

V: TRBV5-1
size: .
J: TRBJ2-1
D: TRBD2
DNA: TGCGCCAGCAGCAGACTAGCGGGGGACGCATACAATGAGCAGTTCTTC
CDR3: CASSRLAGDAYNEQFF

V: TRBV13
size: .
J: TRBJ2-2
D: .
DNA: TGTGCCAGCAGCTCCTTTTTATTCGTGGGCGGGAATCACACCGGGGAGCTGTTTTTT
CDR3: CASSSFLFVGGNHTGELFF

V: TRBV13
size: once
J: TRBJ2-5
D: .
DNA: TGTGCCAGCAGCTCCAGGATACAAGAGACCCAGTACTTC
CDR3: CASSSRIQETQYF

V: TRBV29-1
size: .
J: TRBJ2-3
D: TRBD2
DNA: TGCAGCGTCGGGGGGGCCGGGAGTAGCACAGATACGCAGTATTTT
CDR3: CSVGGAGSSTDTQYF

V: TRBV18
size: .
J: TRBJ2-1
D: TRBD1
DNA: TGTGCCAGCTCACCGGGACAGAGTGGGGATGAGCAGTTCTTC
CDR3: CASSPGQSGDEQFF

V: TRBV7-9
size: .
J: TRBJ2-7
D: TRBD1
DNA: TGTGCCAGCACGAGACAGGGGGCCGTCCACGAGCAGTACTTC
CDR3: CASTRQGAVHEQYF

V: TRBV6-5
size: .
J: TRBJ2-2
D: .
DNA: TGTGCCAGCAGTTACAGCCAGCGATACACCGGGGAGCTGTTTTTT
CDR3: CASSYSQRYTGELFF

V: TRBV6-6
size: .
J: TRBJ2-7
D: TRBD1
DNA: TGTGCCAGCAGCCCCGGACAGGGGTACCACGAGCAGTACTTC
CDR3: CASSPGQGYHEQYF

V: TRBV5-4
size: .
J: TRBJ2-6
D: .
DNA: TGTGCCAGCACCCAGGGAATTGGGGCCAACGTCCTGACTTTC
CDR3: CASTQGIGANVLTF

V: TRBV9
size: .
J: TRBJ2-2
D: TRBD2
DNA: TGTGCCAGCAGCGTAGGGCCTAGCGGGAGCTCGGCCACCGGGGAGCTGTTTTTT
CDR3: CASSVGPSGSSATGELFF

V: TRBV2
size: .
J: TRBJ2-3
D: .
DNA: TGTGCCAGCAGTGCGGATAGCGCAGATACGCAGTATTTT
CDR3: CASSADSADTQYF

V: TRBV9
size: .
J: TRBJ2-1
D: TRBD2
DNA: TGTGCCAGCAGCGTAGCTAGCGGGACATCCTACAATGAGCAGTTCTTC
CDR3: CASSVASGTSYNEQFF

V: TRBV9
size: .
J: TRBJ1-2
D: .
DNA: TGTGCCAGCAGCGTGGCAGGGGATGACTATGGCTACACCTTC
CDR3: CASSVAGDDYGYTF

V: TRBV5-6
size: .
J: TRBJ1-6
D: .
DNA: TGTGCCAGCAGCTTGGACAGGACCGGACCCCTCCACTTT
CDR3: CASSLDRTGPLHF

V: TRBV2
size: .
J: TRBJ2-1
D: TRBD2
DNA: TGTGCCAGCAAAAGACTAGCGGGGATCTCCTACAATGAGCAGTTCTTC
CDR3: CASKRLAGISYNEQFF

V: TRBV18
size: .
J: TRBJ2-7
D: .
DNA: TGTGCCAGCTCACTCTCTTGGGGCGACGAGCAGTACTTC
CDR3: CASSLSWGDEQYF

V: TRBV18
size: .
J: TRBJ1-4
D: TRBD1
DNA: TGTGCCAGCTCACGAGGACAGGGGGCGAGACTTAATGAAAAACTGTTTTTT
CDR3: CASSRGQGARLNEKLFF

V: TRBV6-5
size: .
J: TRBJ1-3
D: .
DNA: TGTGCCAGCAGTCCTTATACTGGAAACACCATATATTTT
CDR3: CASSPYTGNTIYF

V: TRBV6-1
size: .
J: TRBJ1-5
D: .
DNA: TGTGCCAGCAGTGAACCCCGAGGGGGTTATAGCAATCAGCCCCAGCATTTT
CDR3: CASSEPRGGYSNQPQHF

V: TRBV3-1/TRBV3-2
size: once
J: TRBJ2-7
D: .
DNA: TGTGCCAGCAGCCGAGGGATCGCCTACGAGCAGTACTTC
CDR3: CASSRGIAYEQYF

V: TRBV11-3
size: .
J: TRBJ2-1
D: TRBD2
DNA: TGTGCCAGCAGCTTTAGCGGGGGCTTCAATGAGCAGTTCTTC
CDR3: CASSFSGGFNEQFF

V: TRBV14
size: once
J: TRBJ1-5
D: .
DNA: TGTGCCAGCAGCCAACAGTCGGGGGGGGTCACAAGCAATCAGCCCCAGCATTTT
CDR3: CASSQQSGGVTSNQPQHF

V: TRBV5-1
size: .
J: TRBJ2-3
D: .
DNA: TGCGCCAGCAAGGGCGGGGAAGCAGATACGCAGTATTTT
CDR3: CASKGGEADTQYF

V: TRBV5-1
size: .
J: TRBJ2-5
D: TRBD2
DNA: TGCGCCAGCAGCTTCGGACTAGCGGACCTCCAAGAGACCCAGTACTTC
CDR3: CASSFGLADLQETQYF

V: TRBV7-9
size: .
J: TRBJ1-1
D: .
DNA: TGTGCCAGCAGCTTAGAGGGGCGCACTGAAGCTTTCTTT
CDR3: CASSLEGRTEAFF

V: TRBV12-3/TRBV12-4
size: .
J: TRBJ2-7
D: .
DNA: TGTGCCAGCAGTTTACCAGGGTGGGAGCAGTACTTC
CDR3: CASSLPGWEQYF

V: TRBV18
size: .
J: TRBJ1-2
D: TRBD1
DNA: TGTGCCAGCTCAACCCGGGACAGCTACTATGGCTACACCTTC
CDR3: CASSTRDSYYGYTF

V: TRBV7-8
size: .
J: TRBJ2-5
D: TRBD2
DNA: TGTGCCAGCAGAAAGACTAGCGGTTATATTGGGCCGGAGACCCGGTACTTC
CDR3: CASRKTSGYIGPETRYF

V: TRBV10-3
size: .
J: TRBJ1-5
D: TRBD1
DNA: TGTGCCATCAGTGATGGTAGACAGGGGCAGCAGCCCCAGCATTTT
CDR3: CAISDGRQGQQPQHF

V: TRBV5-8
size: .
J: TRBJ1-2
D: TRBD1
DNA: TGTGCCAGCAGCAACGGGACAGGGGGTTCCTGGAGGAGTGGCTACACCTTC
CDR3: CASSNGTGGSWRSGYTF

V: TRBV4-1
size: .
J: TRBJ2-5
D: TRBD2
DNA: TGCGCCAGCAGCGACCGGGGAGGGGTCTTCCAAGAGACCCAGTACTTC
CDR3: CASSDRGGVFQETQYF

V: TRBV28
size: .
J: TRBJ1-2
D: .
DNA: TGTGCCAGCAGTTTGGGCATTTCTGGCTACACCTTC
CDR3: CASSLGISGYTF

V: TRBV6-5
size: .
J: TRBJ1-1
D: .
DNA: TGTGCCAGCAGTTACAACCCGGGGAGGAACACTGAAGCTTTCTTT
CDR3: CASSYNPGRNTEAFF